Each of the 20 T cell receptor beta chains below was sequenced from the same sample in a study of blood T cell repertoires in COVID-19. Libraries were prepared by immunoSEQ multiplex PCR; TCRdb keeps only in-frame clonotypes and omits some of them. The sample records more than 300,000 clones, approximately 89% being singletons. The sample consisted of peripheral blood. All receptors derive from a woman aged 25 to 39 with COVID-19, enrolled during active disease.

The CDR3 sequence: CASSLGAGAGEEQFF. The CDR3 nucleotides are TGCGCCAGCAGCTTGGGGGCGGGAGCGGGAGAGGAGCAGTTCTTC. The V and J genes are TRBV5-1 and TRBJ2-1, with 8 nucleotides matching TRBD2. The V gene end was trimmed by 0 bases and the J gene end by 10 bases; junction bases not matched to a gene: 9. Germline CDR1 reads SGHRS; CDR2 reads YFSETQ. The CDR3 contains 15 residues.

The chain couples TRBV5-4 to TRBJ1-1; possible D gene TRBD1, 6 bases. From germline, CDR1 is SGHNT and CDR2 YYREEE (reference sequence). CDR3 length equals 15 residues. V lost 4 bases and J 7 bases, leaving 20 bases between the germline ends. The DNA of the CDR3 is TGTGCCAGCAGCCTGCAGACAGGCGTCCCGAGTGAAGCTTTCTTT. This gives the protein CASSLQTGVPSEAFF.

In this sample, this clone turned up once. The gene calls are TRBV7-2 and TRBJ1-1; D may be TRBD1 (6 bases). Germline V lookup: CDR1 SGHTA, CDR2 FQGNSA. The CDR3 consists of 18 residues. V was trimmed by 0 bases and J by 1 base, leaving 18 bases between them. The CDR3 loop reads CASSLALGLQGGNTEAFF. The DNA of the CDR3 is TGTGCCAGCAGCTTAGCCTTAGGCCTACAGGGCGGGAACACTGAAGCTTTCTTT.

The DNA for the CDR3 is TGTGCCACCACCCACGGGGGTCCCGGGGAGCTGTTTTTT. It yields the protein CATTHGGPGELFF. This chain connects TRBV24-1 to TRBJ2-2, with a weak D call TRBD2 (6 bases). The germline V and J ends were trimmed by 8 bases and 6 bases, with 12 bases remaining between them. The CDR3 covers 13 residues. The germline CDR1 and CDR2 sequences are KGHDR and SFDVKD.

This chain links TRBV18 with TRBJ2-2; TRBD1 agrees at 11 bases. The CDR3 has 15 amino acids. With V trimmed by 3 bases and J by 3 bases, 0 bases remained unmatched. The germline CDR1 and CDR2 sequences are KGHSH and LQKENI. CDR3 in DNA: TGTGCCAGCTCACCGGGACAGGGGGACACCGGGGAGCTGTTTTTT. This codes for CASSPGQGDTGELFF. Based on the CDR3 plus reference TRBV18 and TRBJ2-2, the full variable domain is NAGVMQNPRHLVRRRGQEARLRCSPMKGHSHVYWYRQLPEEGLKFMVYLQKENIIDESGMPKERFSAEFPKEGPSILRIQQVVRGDSAAYFCASSPGQGDTGELFFGEGSRLTVL.

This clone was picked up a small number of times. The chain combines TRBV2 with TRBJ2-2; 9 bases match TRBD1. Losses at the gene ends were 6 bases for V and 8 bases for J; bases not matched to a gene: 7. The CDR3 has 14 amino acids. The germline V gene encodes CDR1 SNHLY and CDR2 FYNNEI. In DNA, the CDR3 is TGTGCCAGCAGGGGACAGGGACAAAATGGGGAGCTGTTTTTT. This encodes CASRGQGQNGELFF.

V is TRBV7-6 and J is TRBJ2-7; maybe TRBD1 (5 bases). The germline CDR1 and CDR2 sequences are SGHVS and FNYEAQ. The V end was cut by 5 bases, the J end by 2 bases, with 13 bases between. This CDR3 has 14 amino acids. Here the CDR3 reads CASSPRPGPYEQYF. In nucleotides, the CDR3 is TGTGCCAGCAGCCCCCGGCCAGGGCCCTACGAGCAGTACTTC.

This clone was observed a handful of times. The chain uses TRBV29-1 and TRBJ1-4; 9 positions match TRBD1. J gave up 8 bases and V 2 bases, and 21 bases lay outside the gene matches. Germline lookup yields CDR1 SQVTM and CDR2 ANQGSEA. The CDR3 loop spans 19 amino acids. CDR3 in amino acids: CSVETPARTGEGRQEKLFF. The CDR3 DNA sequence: TGCAGCGTTGAAACACCAGCCAGGACAGGGGAAGGGAGACAGGAAAAACTGTTTTTT.

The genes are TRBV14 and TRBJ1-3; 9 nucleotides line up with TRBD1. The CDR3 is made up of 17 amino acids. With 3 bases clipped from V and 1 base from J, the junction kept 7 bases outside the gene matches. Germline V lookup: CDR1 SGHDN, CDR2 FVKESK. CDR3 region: CASSQAGTGLSGNTIYF. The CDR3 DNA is TGTGCCAGCAGCCAGGCCGGGACAGGGCTTTCTGGAAACACCATATATTTT.

The CDR3 bases are TGTGCCTGGAGTGGACAGGGTATCCGTGGGACCCAGTACTTC. It yields the protein CAWSGQGIRGTQYF. The chain joins TRBV30 to TRBJ2-5; 7 bases fit TRBD1. Per germline, CDR1 GTSNPN and CDR2 SVGIG (reference sequence). V shed 1 base, J shed 7 bases, and the junction held 9 bases outside the gene matches. The CDR3 covers 14 residues.

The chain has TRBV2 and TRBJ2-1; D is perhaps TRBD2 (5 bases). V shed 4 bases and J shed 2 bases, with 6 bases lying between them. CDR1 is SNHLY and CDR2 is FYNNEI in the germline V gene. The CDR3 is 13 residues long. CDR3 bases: TGTGCCAGCAGTGCGGAGGCCTACAATGAGCAGTTCTTC. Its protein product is CASSAEAYNEQFF.

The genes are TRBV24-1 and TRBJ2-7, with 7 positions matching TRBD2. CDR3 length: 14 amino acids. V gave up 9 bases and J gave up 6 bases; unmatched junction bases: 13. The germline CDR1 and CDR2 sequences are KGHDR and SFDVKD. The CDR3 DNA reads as TGTGCCACCTCCCCAACGGGGAGGGCCTCCGAGCAGTACTTC. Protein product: CATSPTGRASEQYF.

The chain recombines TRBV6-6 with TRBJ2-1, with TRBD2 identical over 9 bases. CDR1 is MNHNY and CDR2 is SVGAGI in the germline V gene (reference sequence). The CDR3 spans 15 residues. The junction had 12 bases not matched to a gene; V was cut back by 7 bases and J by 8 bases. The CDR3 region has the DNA TGTGCCAGCATCGAAAGACTAGCGGTTAGGCATGAGCAGTTCTTC. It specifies CASIERLAVRHEQFF.

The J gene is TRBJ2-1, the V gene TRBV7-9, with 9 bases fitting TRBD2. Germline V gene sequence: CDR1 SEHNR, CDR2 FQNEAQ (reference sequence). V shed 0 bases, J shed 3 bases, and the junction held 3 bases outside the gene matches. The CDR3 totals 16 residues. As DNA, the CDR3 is TGTGCCAGCAGCTTAGCCACTAGCGGGCGCTACAATGAGCAGTTCTTC. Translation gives CASSLATSGRYNEQFF.

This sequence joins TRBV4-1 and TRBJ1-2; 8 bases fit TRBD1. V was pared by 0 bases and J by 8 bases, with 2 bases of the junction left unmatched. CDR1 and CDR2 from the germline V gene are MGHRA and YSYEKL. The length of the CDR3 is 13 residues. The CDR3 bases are TGCGCCAGCAGCCAAGACAGGGGGCGAGGCTACACCTTC. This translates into CASSQDRGRGYTF.

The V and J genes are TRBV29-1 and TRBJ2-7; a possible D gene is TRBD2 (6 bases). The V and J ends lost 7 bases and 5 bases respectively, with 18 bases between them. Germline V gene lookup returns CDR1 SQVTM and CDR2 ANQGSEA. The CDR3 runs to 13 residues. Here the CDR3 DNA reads TGCAGCGGAAGGCAGGGAGGAGGTCACGAGCAGTACTTC. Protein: CSGRQGGGHEQYF.

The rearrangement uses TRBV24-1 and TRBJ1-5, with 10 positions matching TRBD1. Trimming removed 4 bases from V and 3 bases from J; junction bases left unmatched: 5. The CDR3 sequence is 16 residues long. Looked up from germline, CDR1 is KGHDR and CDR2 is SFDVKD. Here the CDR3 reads CATSDIGTGDNQPQHF. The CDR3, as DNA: TGTGCCACCAGTGACATCGGGACAGGGGACAATCAGCCCCAGCATTTT.

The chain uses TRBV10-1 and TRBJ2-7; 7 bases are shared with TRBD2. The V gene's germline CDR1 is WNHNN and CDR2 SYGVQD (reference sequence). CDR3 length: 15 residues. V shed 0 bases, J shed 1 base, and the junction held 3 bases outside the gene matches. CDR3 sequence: CASSESASGSYEQYF. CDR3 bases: TGCGCCAGCAGTGAGTCGGCTAGCGGATCCTACGAGCAGTACTTC.

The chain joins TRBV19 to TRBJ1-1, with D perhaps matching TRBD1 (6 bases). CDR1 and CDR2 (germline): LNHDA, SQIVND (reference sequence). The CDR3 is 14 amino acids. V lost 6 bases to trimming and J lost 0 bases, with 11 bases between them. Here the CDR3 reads CASRRDTLNTEAFF. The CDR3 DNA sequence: TGTGCCAGTAGGAGGGACACACTGAACACTGAAGCTTTCTTT.

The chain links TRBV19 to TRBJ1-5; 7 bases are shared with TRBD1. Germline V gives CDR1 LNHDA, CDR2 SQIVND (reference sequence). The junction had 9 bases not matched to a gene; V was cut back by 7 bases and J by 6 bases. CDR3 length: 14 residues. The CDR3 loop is CASTVTGDTQPQHF. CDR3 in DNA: TGTGCCAGTACCGTAACAGGGGATACTCAGCCCCAGCATTTT. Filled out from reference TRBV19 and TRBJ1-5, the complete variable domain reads DGGITQSPKYLFRKEGQNVTLSCEQNLNHDAMYWYRQDPGQGLRLIYYSQIVNDFQKGDIAEGYSVSREKKESFPLTVTSAQKNPTAFYLCASTVTGDTQPQHFGDGTRLSIL.